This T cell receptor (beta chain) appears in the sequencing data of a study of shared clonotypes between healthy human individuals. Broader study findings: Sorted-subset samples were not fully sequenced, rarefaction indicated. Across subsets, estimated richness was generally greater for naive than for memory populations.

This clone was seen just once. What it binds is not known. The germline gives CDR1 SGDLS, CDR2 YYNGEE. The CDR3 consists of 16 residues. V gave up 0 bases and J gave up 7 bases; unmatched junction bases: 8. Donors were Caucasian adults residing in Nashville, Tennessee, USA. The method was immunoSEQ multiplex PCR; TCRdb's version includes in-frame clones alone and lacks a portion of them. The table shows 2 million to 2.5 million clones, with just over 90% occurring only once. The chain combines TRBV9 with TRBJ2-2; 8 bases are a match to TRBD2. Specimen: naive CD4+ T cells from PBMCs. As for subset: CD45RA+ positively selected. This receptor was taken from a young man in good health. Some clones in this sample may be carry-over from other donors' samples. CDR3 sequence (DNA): TGTGCCAGCAGCGTAGGGGTAAAAGCGGGAGTCGGGGAGCTGTTTTTT. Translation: CASSVGVKAGVGELFF.